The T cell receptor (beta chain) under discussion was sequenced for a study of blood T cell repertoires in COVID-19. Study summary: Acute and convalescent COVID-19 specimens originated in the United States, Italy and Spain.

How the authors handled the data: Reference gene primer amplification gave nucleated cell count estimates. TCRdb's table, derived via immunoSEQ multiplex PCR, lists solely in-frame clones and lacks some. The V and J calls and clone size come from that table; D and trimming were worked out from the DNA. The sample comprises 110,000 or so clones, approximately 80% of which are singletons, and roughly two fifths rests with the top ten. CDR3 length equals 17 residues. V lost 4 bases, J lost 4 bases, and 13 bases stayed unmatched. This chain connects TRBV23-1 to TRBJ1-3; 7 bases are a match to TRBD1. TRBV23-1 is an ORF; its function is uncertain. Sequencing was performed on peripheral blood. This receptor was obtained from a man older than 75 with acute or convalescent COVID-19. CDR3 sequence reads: CASSLSTGFVRGNTIYF. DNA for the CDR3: TGCGCCAGCAGTCTCTCGACAGGGTTTGTTCGAGGAAACACCATATATTTT.